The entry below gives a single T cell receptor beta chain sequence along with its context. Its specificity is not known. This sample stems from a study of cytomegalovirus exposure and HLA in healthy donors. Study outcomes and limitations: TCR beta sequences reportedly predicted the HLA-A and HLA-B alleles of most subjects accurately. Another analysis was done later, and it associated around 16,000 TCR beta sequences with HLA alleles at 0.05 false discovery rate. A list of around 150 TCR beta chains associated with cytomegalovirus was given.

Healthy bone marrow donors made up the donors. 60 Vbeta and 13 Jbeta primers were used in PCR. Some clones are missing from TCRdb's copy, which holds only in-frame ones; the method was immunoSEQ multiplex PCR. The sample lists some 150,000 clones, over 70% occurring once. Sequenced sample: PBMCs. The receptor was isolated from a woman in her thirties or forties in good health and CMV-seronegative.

CDR3 DNA: TGTGCCAGCAGTCTCGGGGGGATAAATGGCTACACCTTC. It is translated as CASSLGGINGYTF. The chain is built from TRBV6-5 and TRBJ1-2, with TRBD1 as a possible D gene (5 bases). V was trimmed by 5 bases and J by 6 bases, leaving 13 bases between them. This CDR3 region has 13 residues. Per germline, CDR1 MNHEY and CDR2 SVGAGI.